This TCR beta chain was sequenced during a study of shared clonotypes between healthy human individuals. Assay: immunoSEQ multiplex PCR; the TCRdb copy retains only in-frame clones and omits some. The sample yields about 120,000 clones, roughly two thirds seen once. The TCR was taken from a woman in her thirties in good health. The sample consisted of memory CD8+ T cells sorted from blood. This sample's subset: CD45RO+ cells pooled with CCR7-negative TemRA cells.

The DNA of the CDR3 is TGTGCCAGCAGTGATGGTACAGGCCCGCCCCACGAGCAGTACTTC. The encoded protein is CASSDGTGPPHEQYF. The chain is built from TRBV25-1 and TRBJ2-7; D is perhaps TRBD1 (5 bases). The V end lost 3 bases, the J end lost 5 bases, and 17 bases lay between the germline ends. The germline gives CDR1 MGHDK, CDR2 SYGVNS. The CDR3 is 15 amino acids.